A single sample gave rise to the 32 T cell receptor beta chains below, sequenced in a study of T cells after posttransplantation cyclophosphamide. Sequencing was performed with immunoSEQ multiplex PCR; in TCRdb, only in-frame clones are kept and a portion is missing. The repertoire includes more than 20,000 clones, around 87% of them detected once, and about 2% sits in the top ten. Sampled 1 year posttransplant, controls received myeloablative marrow transplants, methotrexate and a calcineurin inhibitor. The sequencing used PBMCs, collected less than 400 days after allogeneic stem cell transplant with calcineurin inhibitor and methotrexate. Receptors originate from a female patient between 25 and 45 years old who received an allogeneic stem cell transplant from an unrelated donor, was CMV-positive, and had acute and chronic GVHD. Some T cells may arise from the graft donor.

This sequence joins TRBV11-2 and TRBJ2-3, with 10 bases identical to TRBD2. Losses at the gene ends were 1 base for V and 6 bases for J; bases not matched to a gene: 13. There are 18 residues in the CDR3. Per the germline V gene, CDR1 is SGHAT and CDR2 is FQNNGV. The CDR3 region is CASSLGVMSGRASDTQYF. DNA of the CDR3: TGTGCCAGCAGCTTAGGAGTAATGAGCGGGAGGGCCTCGGATACGCAGTATTTT.

This clone appeared a single time. The same CDR3 can be traced to other DNA sequences in this sample. The chain recombines TRBV6-1 with TRBJ2-1, with TRBD2 matching over 8 bases. V dropped 2 bases and J dropped 6; count of bases not matched to a gene: 6. Germline V gives CDR1 MNHNS, CDR2 SASEGT. This CDR3 region has 15 residues. The CDR3 protein is CASSETPGTSNEQFF. In DNA form, the CDR3 reads TGTGCCAGCAGTGAAACTCCCGGGACTAGCAATGAGCAGTTCTTC.

This clone was found a few times. An end of the junction does not agree with germline; a read error may underlie this. This sequence joins TRBV6-6 and TRBJ1-4, with TRBD1 identical over 7 bases. The CDR3 totals 11 residues. Per the germline V gene, CDR1 is MNHNY and CDR2 is SVGAGI (reference sequence). CDR3 protein: CASSYLDRVLF. CDR3 coding DNA: TGTGCCAGCAGTTACCTCGACAGGGTACTTTTT.

The chain recombines TRBV29-1 with TRBJ2-7, with TRBD1 matching 7 bases. Germline CDR1 and CDR2: SQVTM and ANQGSEA. The CDR3 totals 14 residues. With 2 bases clipped from V and 1 base from J, the junction kept 5 bases outside the gene matches. CDR3 region: CSVESTGESYEQYF. CDR3 nucleotide sequence: TGCAGCGTTGAATCTACAGGGGAGTCCTACGAGCAGTACTTC.

This clone was counted once. The chain joins TRBV27 to TRBJ2-7; D unclear. The CDR3 runs 13 residues. V was trimmed by 7 bases and J by 7 bases, leaving 17 bases between them. Germline V gives CDR1 MNHEY, CDR2 SMNVEV (reference sequence). The CDR3 protein is CASIPDVPREQYV. Here the CDR3 DNA reads TGTGCCAGCATTCCCGACGTGCCGCGGGAGCAGTACGTC.

J is TRBJ1-1 and V is TRBV30; D remains ambiguous. V was clipped by 5 bases and J by 5 bases, with 15 bases between them. The CDR3 runs to 13 residues. CDR1 and CDR2 (germline): GTSNPN, SVGIG (reference sequence). CDR3 in amino acids: CAWARGGRTEAFF. DNA for the CDR3: TGTGCCTGGGCGCGGGGAGGTCGGACTGAAGCTTTCTTT.

In DNA form, the CDR3 reads TGTGCCAGCAGCCAAACAGGGGCTGGCTATGGCTACACCTTC. Translating gives CASSQTGAGYGYTF. The chain carries TRBV4-2 and TRBJ1-2; 7 nucleotides line up with TRBD1. CDR3 length: 14 amino acids. The germline V gene encodes CDR1 LGHNA and CDR2 YNFKEQ. Losses at the gene ends were 2 bases for V and 4 bases for J; bases not matched to a gene: 4.

The chain joins TRBV10-1 to TRBJ1-1; 9 positions agree with TRBD1. The length of the CDR3 is 14 residues. Germline V gene data show CDR1 as WNHNN and CDR2 as SYGVQD (reference sequence). V gave up 5 bases and J gave up 4 bases; unmatched junction bases: 5. The CDR3 here is CASSHGTGTTEAFF. The CDR3 bases are TGCGCCAGCAGTCACGGGACAGGGACCACTGAAGCTTTCTTT.

The rearrangement joins TRBV12-5 to TRBJ2-5, with 8 bases fitting TRBD1. The CDR3 runs to 14 residues. Germline CDR1 reads LGHNT; CDR2 reads FRNRAP. With 7 bases clipped from V and 5 bases from J, the junction kept 9 bases outside the gene matches. The CDR3 is CASAVQGATETQYF. CDR3 DNA: TGTGCTAGTGCTGTGCAGGGGGCTACGGAGACCCAGTACTTC.

This clone was counted once. V usage is TRBV6-5 and J usage is TRBJ2-7, with TRBD2 matching 13 bases. J was trimmed by 7 bases and V by 6 bases; bases with no gene match: 9. Germline CDR1 and CDR2: MNHEY and SVGAGI. CDR3 size: 15 residues. CDR3 DNA sequence: TGTGCCAGCAGCTCTGGACTAGCGGGAGTGAGGGAGCAGTACGTC. Its translation is CASSSGLAGVREQYV.

The V gene is TRBV7-3, the J gene TRBJ2-2; TRBD1 matches at 7 bases. Germline V gives CDR1 SGHTA, CDR2 FQGTGA. The CDR3 covers 17 residues. Losses at the gene ends were 5 bases for V and 1 base for J; bases not matched to a gene: 10. CDR3 sequence reads: CASSPQGRGMNTGELFF. The CDR3, as DNA: TGTGCCAGCAGCCCACAGGGCAGGGGGATGAACACCGGGGAGCTGTTTTTT.

The CDR3, as DNA: TGTGCTAGTGGCTCCAGGGGTTTATTGCGTGGCTACACCTTC. Amino acids: CASGSRGLLRGYTF. The V call is TRBV12-5, the J call TRBJ1-2; possibly TRBD1 for D (6 bases). V was cut by 6 bases and J by 7 bases, with 18 bases left in between. Germline CDR1 reads LGHNT; CDR2 reads FRNRAP. CDR3 length: 14 residues.

The rearrangement joins TRBV10-2 to TRBJ1-4; a weak D match, TRBD1 (6 bases). The ends were cut back, 7 bases at V and 3 bases at J, with 12 bases in the middle. The CDR3 loop spans 14 amino acids. Germline CDR1 reads WSHSY; CDR2 reads SAAADI. This CDR3 reads CASNPGTSNEKLFF. CDR3 bases: TGCGCCAGCAATCCCGGGACATCTAATGAAAAACTGTTTTTT.

The chain combines TRBV6-6 with TRBJ2-3; 8 bases map to TRBD1. CDR1 is MNHNY, CDR2 SVGAGI, per germline (reference sequence). The trim removed 7 bases at V and 5 bases at J, leaving 11 bases unmatched. The CDR3 contains 15 residues. The CDR3 DNA sequence: TGTGCCAGCACCCGAATGGACAGGGAGAGAGATACGCAGTATTTT. Amino acid sequence: CASTRMDRERDTQYF.

The chain combines TRBV2 with TRBJ2-3; 7 nucleotides align to TRBD2. Germline lookup yields CDR1 SNHLY and CDR2 FYNNEI. Germline trimming cut 1 base from V and 1 base from J; bases unmatched to any gene: 8. The CDR3 is 17 residues long. CDR3 bases: TGTGCCAGCAGTGAAGGGATTGGGGGAGGGGGCACAGATACGCAGTATTTT. Protein: CASSEGIGGGGTDTQYF.

The gene calls are TRBV4-2 and TRBJ2-7, with 9 positions matching TRBD2. CDR3 size: 16 residues. After removal of 0 bases from V and 1 base from J, the junction contained 4 bases not matched to a gene. Germline V gene data show CDR1 as LGHNA and CDR2 as YNFKEQ. Here the CDR3 reads CASSQEGLALSYEQYF. The CDR3 DNA reads as TGTGCCAGCAGCCAAGAGGGACTAGCCCTTTCCTACGAGCAGTACTTC.

The CDR3 DNA reads TGTGCCAGCGGTGGACTAGACTACAATGAGCAGTTCTTC. The encoded protein is CASGGLDYNEQFF. V and J are TRBV6-5 and TRBJ2-1; 7 bases fit TRBD2. J gave up 3 bases and V 8 bases, and 4 bases lay outside the gene matches. This CDR3 spans 13 amino acids. CDR1 is MNHEY and CDR2 is SVGAGI in the germline V gene.

The V call is TRBV7-8, the J call TRBJ1-2, with 8 bases fitting TRBD1. CDR1 is SGHVS, CDR2 FQNEAQ, per germline. This CDR3 spans 16 amino acids. The V and J ends lost 5 bases and 2 bases, in that order; junction bases with no gene match: 10. CDR3 region: CASSLGQGLANYGYTF. Written as DNA, the CDR3 is TGTGCCAGCAGCCTCGGACAGGGATTAGCCAACTATGGCTACACCTTC.

This chain connects TRBV18 to TRBJ1-5; 8 bases agree with TRBD1. V lost 3 bases, J lost 2 bases, and 9 bases stayed unmatched. Germline CDR1 reads KGHSH; CDR2 reads LQKENI. The CDR3 runs 17 residues. CDR3 loop: CASSPRGPGGGNQPQHF. The CDR3, as DNA: TGTGCCAGCTCACCCCGGGGACCAGGGGGCGGCAATCAGCCCCAGCATTTT.

This rearrangement joins TRBV10-2 to TRBJ1-2; 7 nucleotides line up with TRBD1. With 5 bases clipped from V and 7 bases from J, the junction kept 4 bases outside the gene matches. CDR1 is WSHSY and CDR2 is SAAADI in the germline V gene. The length of the CDR3 is 12 residues. The CDR3 reads CASSTGDSGYTF. CDR3 coding DNA: TGCGCCAGCAGTACAGGGGACTCTGGCTACACCTTC.

This sequence joins TRBV5-1 and TRBJ2-5; TRBD1 might be the D (5 bases). Germline CDR1 is SGHRS and CDR2 is YFSETQ. The CDR3 length is 14 residues. V was clipped by 0 bases and J by 7 bases, with 13 bases between them. CDR3 sequence (DNA): TGCGCCAGCAGCTTGGTAGGGGTCCCGGGGACCCAGTACTTC. This encodes CASSLVGVPGTQYF.

This sequence joins TRBV11-2 and TRBJ2-5; weak D call: TRBD2 (7 bases). The CDR3 covers 18 residues. Germline V CDR1 and CDR2: SGHAT, FQNNGV. Trimming shortened V by 6 bases and J by 1 base, and 24 bases separated the two germline ends. The CDR3 nucleotides are TGTGCCAGCAGTACCATTAGGGGGGGCAGGGCCTTCCAAGAGACCCAGTACTTC. Translating gives CASSTIRGGRAFQETQYF.

This clone came up once. The chain carries TRBV27 and TRBJ2-3, with D possibly matching TRBD1 (6 bases). CDR3 size: 15 residues. Trimming removed 6 bases at V and 5 bases at J, with 18 bases between. Germline assignment: CDR1 MNHEY and CDR2 SMNVEV (reference sequence). CDR3 bases: TGTGCCAGCAGGGTACAGGGCGCCCTGGGAGATACGCAGTATTTT. As protein: CASRVQGALGDTQYF.

The V gene is TRBV25-1, the J gene TRBJ1-2, with 8 bases lining up with TRBD1. The CDR3 consists of 17 residues. The J segment lost 4 bases and the V segment lost 3 bases, leaving 13 bases of the junction unmatched. Looked up from germline, CDR1 is MGHDK and CDR2 is SYGVNS. The CDR3 bases are TGTGCCAGCAGTGACCCGAGCACTCAGGGGGCTAGCTATGGCTACACCTTC. It specifies CASSDPSTQGASYGYTF.

The gene calls are TRBV7-8 and TRBJ2-5, with TRBD2 matching 12 bases. Germline CDR1 is SGHVS and CDR2 is FQNEAQ. This CDR3 is built from 15 residues. The V segment lost 5 bases and the J segment 9 bases; nucleotides outside the gene matches: 10. The DNA for the CDR3 is TGTGCCAGCAGCCTCTTACTAGCGGGAGGCCCCCCCCAGTACTTC. Translation: CASSLLLAGGPPQYF.

This sequence joins TRBV10-3 and TRBJ1-4; TRBD1 matches at 7 bases. Germline CDR1 and CDR2: ENHRY and SYGVKD. J gave up 2 bases and V 9 bases, and 6 bases lay outside the gene matches. This CDR3 is 14 amino acids long. The DNA of the CDR3 is TGTGCCATATCGACAGGGAGCACTAATGAAAAACTGTTTTTT. Amino acids: CAISTGSTNEKLFF.

V gene TRBV4-1 combines with J gene TRBJ2-5; 9 nucleotides align to TRBD1. CDR3 length: 15 residues. Germline-derived CDR1 and CDR2 are MGHRA and YSYEKL. Unmatched junction bases numbered 4, after V lost 3 bases and J lost 2 bases. Here the CDR3 reads CASSQATGGQETQYF. CDR3 in DNA: TGCGCCAGCAGCCAGGCGACAGGGGGGCAAGAGACCCAGTACTTC.

V and J are TRBV5-1 and TRBJ2-1; D is undetermined. CDR3 size: 14 residues. V lost 0 bases, J lost 7 bases, and 11 bases lay in between. The germline V gene encodes CDR1 SGHRS and CDR2 YFSETQ. For the CDR3, the DNA is TGCGCCAGCAGCTTGGCTCCCGCCGGGAATGAGCAGTTCTTC. Residues: CASSLAPAGNEQFF. The complete variable domain, with remaining parts taken from reference TRBV5-1 and TRBJ2-1, reads KAGVTQTPRYLIKTRGQQVTLSCSPISGHRSVSWYQQTPGQGLQFLFEYFSETQRNKGNFPGRFSGRQFSNSRSEMNVSTLELGDSALYLCASSLAPAGNEQFFGPGTRLTVL.

The chain uses TRBV25-1 and TRBJ1-2; 8 bases fit TRBD1. The CDR3 extends over 14 amino acids. Germline CDR1 is MGHDK and CDR2 is SYGVNS. The V gene end was trimmed by 5 bases and the J gene end by 4 bases; junction bases not matched to a gene: 6. CDR3: CASSPTDRAYGYTF. In DNA, the CDR3 is TGTGCCAGCAGTCCAACGGACAGGGCCTATGGCTACACCTTC.

The chain recombines TRBV19 with TRBJ1-5; maybe TRBD1 (6 bases). The ends were cut back, 9 bases at V and 0 bases at J, with 18 bases in the middle. The CDR3 extends over 16 amino acids. Per germline, CDR1 LNHDA and CDR2 SQIVND (reference sequence). The CDR3 DNA reads TGTGCCAGCCTGGGTTCGGGACACAATAGCAATCAGCCCCAGCATTTT. Protein sequence: CASLGSGHNSNQPQHF.

The rearrangement uses TRBV6-1 and TRBJ2-3; 14 bases line up with TRBD2. V was pared by 1 base and J by 1 base, with 4 bases of the junction left unmatched. In germline, CDR1 is MNHNS, CDR2 SASEGT. The CDR3 contains 18 residues. DNA of the CDR3: TGTGCCAGCAGTGAAGGACTAGCGGGAGGGGTGGGCACAGATACGCAGTATTTT. Translation: CASSEGLAGGVGTDTQYF.

The gene calls are TRBV5-6 and TRBJ2-5, with a tentative D call TRBD1 (6 bases). V lost 3 bases and J lost 5, with 11 bases in between. This CDR3 comprises 13 residues. Germline values: CDR1 SGHDT, CDR2 YYEEEE. The CDR3 protein is CASSSPTGETQYF. Written as DNA, the CDR3 is TGTGCCAGCAGCTCACCCACAGGGGAGACCCAGTACTTC. The variable domain in full, completed from reference TRBV5-6 and TRBJ2-5, reads DAGVTQSPTHLIKTRGQQVTLRCSPKSGHDTVSWYQQALGQGPQFIFQYYEEEERQRGNFPDRFSGHQFPNYSSELNVNALLLGDSALYLCASSSPTGETQYFGPGTRLLVL.